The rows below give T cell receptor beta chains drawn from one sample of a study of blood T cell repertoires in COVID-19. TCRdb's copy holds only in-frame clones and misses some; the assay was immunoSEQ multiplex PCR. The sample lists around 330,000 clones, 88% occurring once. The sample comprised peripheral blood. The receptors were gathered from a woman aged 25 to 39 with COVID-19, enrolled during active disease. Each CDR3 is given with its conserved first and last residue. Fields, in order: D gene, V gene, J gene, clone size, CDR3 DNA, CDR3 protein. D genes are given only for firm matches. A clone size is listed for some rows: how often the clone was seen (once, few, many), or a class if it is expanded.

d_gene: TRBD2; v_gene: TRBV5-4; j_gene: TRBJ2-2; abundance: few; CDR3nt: TGTGCCAGCAGCTTGGACGGGACTAGCGGGGGGCCGACTGGGCCCGGGGAGCTGTTTTTT; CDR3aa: CASSLDGTSGGPTGPGELFF
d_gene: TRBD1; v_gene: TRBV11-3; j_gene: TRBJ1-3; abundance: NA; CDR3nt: TGTGCCAGCAGCTTATTCCCCGCCGGGACAGGGCGGAACACCATATATTTT; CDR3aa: CASSLFPAGTGRNTIYF
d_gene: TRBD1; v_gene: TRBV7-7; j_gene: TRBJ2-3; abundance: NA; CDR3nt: TGTGCTAGCAGCTTGGGTCCAGGGGGAGATACGCAGTATTTT; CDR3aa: CASSLGPGGDTQYF
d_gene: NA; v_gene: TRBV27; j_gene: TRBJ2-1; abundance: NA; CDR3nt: TGTGCCAGCAGCCACGGTCCCCCAAAGAATGAGCAGTTCTTC; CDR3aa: CASSHGPPKNEQFF
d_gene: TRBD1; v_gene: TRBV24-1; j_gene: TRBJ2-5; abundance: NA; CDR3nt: TGTGCCACCAGCGGGACAGGCGGGGAGACCCAGTACTTC; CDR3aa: CATSGTGGETQYF
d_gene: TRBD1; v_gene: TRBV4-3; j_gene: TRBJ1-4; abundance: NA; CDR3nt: TGCGCCAGCAGCCACTCAGGGGGCAATGAAAAACTGTTTTTT; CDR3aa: CASSHSGGNEKLFF
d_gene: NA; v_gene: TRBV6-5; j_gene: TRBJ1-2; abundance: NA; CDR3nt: TGTGCCAGCCTAATGGACAGTAACGCCGTCAGGAGCTACACCTTC; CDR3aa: CASLMDSNAVRSYTF
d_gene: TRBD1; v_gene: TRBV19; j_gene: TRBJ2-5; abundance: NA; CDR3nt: TGTGCCAGTAGCCCGACAGGGGCCCAAGAGACCCAGTACTTC; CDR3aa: CASSPTGAQETQYF
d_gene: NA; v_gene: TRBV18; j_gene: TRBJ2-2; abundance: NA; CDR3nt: TGTGCCAGCTCACCCCGGACAGAGTCCCGCACCGGGGAGCTGTTTTTT; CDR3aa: CASSPRTESRTGELFF
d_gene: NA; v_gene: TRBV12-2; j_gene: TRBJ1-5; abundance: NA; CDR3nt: TGTGCAAGTCGGTTACGAACAGGGGGGGATCAGCCCCAGCATTTT; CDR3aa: CASRLRTGGDQPQHF
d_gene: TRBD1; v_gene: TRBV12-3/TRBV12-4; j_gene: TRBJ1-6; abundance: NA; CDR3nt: TGTGCCAGCGGGACAGACTATAATTCACCCCTCCACTTT; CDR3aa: CASGTDYNSPLHF
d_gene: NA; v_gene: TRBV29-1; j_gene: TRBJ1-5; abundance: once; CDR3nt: TGCAGCGTTGATTCACAGGGAATGCGACAGCCCCAGCATTTT; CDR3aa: CSVDSQGMRQPQHF
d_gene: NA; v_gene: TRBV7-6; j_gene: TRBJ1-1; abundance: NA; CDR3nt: TGTGCCAGCAGCCCCCAGATGAACACTGAAGCTTTCTTT; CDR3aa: CASSPQMNTEAFF
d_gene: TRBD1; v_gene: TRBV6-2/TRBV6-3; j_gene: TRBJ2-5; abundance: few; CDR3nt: TGTGCCAGCAGTACCAGAGCAGGGGGCGCGGGAGAGACCCAGTACTTC; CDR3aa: CASSTRAGGAGETQYF
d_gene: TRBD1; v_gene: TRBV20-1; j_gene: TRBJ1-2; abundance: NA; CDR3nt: TGCAGTGCTAGTAGACAGGGAACTAACTATGGCTACACCTTC; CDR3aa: CSASRQGTNYGYTF
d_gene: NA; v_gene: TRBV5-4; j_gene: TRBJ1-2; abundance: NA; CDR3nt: TGTGCCAGCAGCCACGAGGGTAACTATGGCTACACCTTC; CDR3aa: CASSHEGNYGYTF
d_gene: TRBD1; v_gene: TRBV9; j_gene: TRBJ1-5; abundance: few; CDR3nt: TGTGCCAGCAGCGTAGGGGGACAGTCCAGCTCTCCCCAGCATTTT; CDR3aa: CASSVGGQSSSPQHF
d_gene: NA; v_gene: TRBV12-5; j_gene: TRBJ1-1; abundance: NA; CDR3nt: TGTGCTAGTGGTTTGTGGGGGGGAACTGAAGCTTTCTTT; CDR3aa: CASGLWGGTEAFF
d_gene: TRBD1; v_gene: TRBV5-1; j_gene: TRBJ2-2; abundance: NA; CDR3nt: TGCGCCAGCAGACAACAGGGGAGTACCGGGGAGCTGTTTTTT; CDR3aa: CASRQQGSTGELFF
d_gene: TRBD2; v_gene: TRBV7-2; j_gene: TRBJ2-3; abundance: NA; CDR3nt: TGTGCCAGCAGCTTAATGGCCAGCGGGGGGGGCTCAGATACGCAGTATTTT; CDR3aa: CASSLMASGGGSDTQYF
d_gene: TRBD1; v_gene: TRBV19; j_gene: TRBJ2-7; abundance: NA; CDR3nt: TGTGCCAGTAGTAGACCCGGGACAGGGTCGTACGAGCAGTACTTC; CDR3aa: CASSRPGTGSYEQYF
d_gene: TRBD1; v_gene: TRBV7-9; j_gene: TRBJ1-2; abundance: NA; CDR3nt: TGTGCCAGCAGCTTAGAAGCAGGGGGGTTCTATGGCTACACCTTC; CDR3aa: CASSLEAGGFYGYTF
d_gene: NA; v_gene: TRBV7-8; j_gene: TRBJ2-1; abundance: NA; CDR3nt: TGTGCCAGCAGTTCCCTTGGACAGTCCTACTTCAATGAGCAGTTCTTC; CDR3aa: CASSSLGQSYFNEQFF
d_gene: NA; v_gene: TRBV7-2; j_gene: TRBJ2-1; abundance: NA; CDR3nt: TGTGCCAGCAGCTCGTCCAGCTCCTACAATGAGCAGTTCTTC; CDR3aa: CASSSSSSYNEQFF
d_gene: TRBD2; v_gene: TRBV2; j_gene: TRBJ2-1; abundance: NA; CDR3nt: TGTGCCAGCAGGAAGACTAGCGGGGGATACAATGAGCAGTTCTTC; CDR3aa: CASRKTSGGYNEQFF
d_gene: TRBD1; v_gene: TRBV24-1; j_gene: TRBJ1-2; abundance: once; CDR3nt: TGTGCCACCAGTGCTGACAGGGGGCTGGATGGCTACACCTTC; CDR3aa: CATSADRGLDGYTF
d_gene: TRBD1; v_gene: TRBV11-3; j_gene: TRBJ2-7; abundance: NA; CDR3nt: TGTGCCAGCAGCCAACCGGGACAGCCAAACTCCTACGAGCAGTACTTC; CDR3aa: CASSQPGQPNSYEQYF
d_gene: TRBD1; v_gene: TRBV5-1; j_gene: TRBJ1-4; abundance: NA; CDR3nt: TGCGCCAGCAGCCAGGACAGGGGGCTACCTTCTGGTGAAAAACTGTTTTTT; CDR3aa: CASSQDRGLPSGEKLFF
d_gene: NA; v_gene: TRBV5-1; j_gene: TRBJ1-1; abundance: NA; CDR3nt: TGCGCCAGCAGCTTGGGCAGTCCGAACACTGAAGCTTTCTTT; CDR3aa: CASSLGSPNTEAFF
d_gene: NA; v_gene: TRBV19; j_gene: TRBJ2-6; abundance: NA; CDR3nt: TGTGCCAGTACTCTCTCTGGGGCCAACGTCCTGACTTTC; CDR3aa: CASTLSGANVLTF
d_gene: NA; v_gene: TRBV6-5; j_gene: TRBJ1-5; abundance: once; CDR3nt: TGTGCCAGCAGTCGGGAAGCTAGGCAGCCCCAGCATTTT; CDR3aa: CASSREARQPQHF
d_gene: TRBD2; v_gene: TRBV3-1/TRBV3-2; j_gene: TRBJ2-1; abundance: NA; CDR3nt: TGTGCCAGCAGCCCGAGACTAGCAGGGTACAATGAGCAGTTCTTC; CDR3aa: CASSPRLAGYNEQFF
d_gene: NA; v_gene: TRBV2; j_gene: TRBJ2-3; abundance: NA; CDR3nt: TGTGCCAGCTCCCAACAGGTTAGCACAGATACGCAGTATTTT; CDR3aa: CASSQQVSTDTQYF
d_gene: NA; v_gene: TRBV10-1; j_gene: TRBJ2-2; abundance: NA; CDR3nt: TGCGCCAGCAGTGAGTCTCTGCGGAACACCGGGGAGCTGTTTTTT; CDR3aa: CASSESLRNTGELFF
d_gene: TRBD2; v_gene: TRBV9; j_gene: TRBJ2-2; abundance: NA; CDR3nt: TGTGCCAGCAGCCCTGGGACTAGCGGGGAGACCGGGGAGCTGTTTTTT; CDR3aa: CASSPGTSGETGELFF
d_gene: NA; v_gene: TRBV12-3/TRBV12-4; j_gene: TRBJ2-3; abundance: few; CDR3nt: TGTGCCAGCACCCCCGGGGCAGATACGCAGTATTTT; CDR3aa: CASTPGADTQYF
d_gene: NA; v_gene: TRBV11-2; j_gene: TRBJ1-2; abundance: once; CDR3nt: TGTGCCAGCAGCTTAACCAATCGGGGCTACACCTTC; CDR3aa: CASSLTNRGYTF
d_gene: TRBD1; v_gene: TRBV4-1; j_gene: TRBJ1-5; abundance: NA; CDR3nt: TGCGCCAGCAGCCAAGAAACCGGGACAGGGATGGGGCAGCCCCAGCATTTT; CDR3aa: CASSQETGTGMGQPQHF
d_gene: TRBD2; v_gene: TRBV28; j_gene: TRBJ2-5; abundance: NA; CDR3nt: TGTGCCAGCAGTATATCGGGGGGGGAGACCCAGTACTTC; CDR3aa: CASSISGGETQYF
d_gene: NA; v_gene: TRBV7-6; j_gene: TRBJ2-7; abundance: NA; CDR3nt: TGTGCCAGCAGCTTAGGGGGGGACGAGCAGTACTTC; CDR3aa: CASSLGGDEQYF